A single T cell receptor beta chain is shown here with its context. Its antigen remains unidentified. No per-base quality is available; no much larger clone lies one base away. Only healthy Caucasian donors were included. Three unrelated non-twin adults were also sequenced: a male aged 18 to 30, a male aged 50 to 60 and a female aged 50 to 60. Using Miltenyi CD45RO+ enrichment and human naive T-cell isolation kits, memory (CD45RO+) and naive T cells were isolated from PBMC. This sample stems from a study of identical twins (dated by TCRdb to about 2016). Study-level background: The study deep-sequenced TCR alpha and beta repertoires from monozygotic twins, unrelated adults of various ages and cord blood to test whether fetal clonotypes persist. Replicate twin experiments were performed at different times using different library preparation protocols to rule out contamination.

Library preparation used 5' RACE. Sequenced on an Illumina HiSeq 2000. Template switching added a universal primer binding site, and the final cDNA carried a unique molecular identifier that allowed TCR cDNA molecules to be counted accurately. Specific primers in the conserved constant-segment region were used to synthesize first-strand cDNA for TCR alpha and beta chains. To control for contamination, each cDNA library was double barcoded with a SMART-Mk sample barcode plus Illumina barcodes. Two successive PCR steps introduced TruSeq adapter sequences along with Illumina sample barcodes. The Illumina HiSeq platform was used with custom primers to sequence TCR alpha and beta cDNA libraries. The authors' pipeline ran thus. Raw reads were processed with MiGEC to extract unique molecular identifiers, and MiXCR was used to determine CDR3 positions. For each individual, recombination models were inferred using an EM algorithm with the repgenHMM and IGoR tools. Shared clonotypes were analyzed with the tcR package in R, and sharing was normalized by the product of cloneset sizes. To study raw recombination free of thymic and clonal selection effects, out-of-frame nonproductive sequences were analyzed. TCRdb itself trimmed the public reads at Q25 with fastp, ran MiXCR and retained productive beta chains. Here each entry gathers all rows of one CDR3 protein and keeps the most common genes and DNA. The V and J calls, along with clone size, are taken from TCRdb and not from the paper's own processing. The sample yields approximately 700,000 distinct CDR3 sequences; 5.5% to 6.5% were counted once. The ten biggest clones cover roughly 2% of the sample.

Between the V and J ends, shortened by 5 bases and 3 bases respectively, the junction contains 17 bases. Per the germline V gene, SGHTA is the CDR1 and FQGNSA is the CDR2. The CDR3 sequence holds 15 residues, the cysteine and phenylalanine included. The retained sequence is limited to the CDR3, 45 bases, with the frame set at the first base. Broad study findings and their caveats: Abundant cord blood beta clonotypes had fewer insertions, young adult naive repertoires showed a similar but weaker trend, and memory repertoires showed no such trend. The excess sharing between twins in beta out-of-frame sequences was weaker because fewer shared sequences reduced the signal-to-noise ratio. Zero-insertion analyses could be partly confounded by invariant T cells such as MAIT and iNKT, though diverse VJ usage argued against such confounding for most clonotypes. Compared with coincidental sharing between unrelated individuals, out-of-frame TCR alpha sequences shared between twins had an excess of sequences with low generation probability. Because the same donors could not be followed over many years, the conclusions depended on cross-sectional statistical analysis. Recombination models systematically underestimated out-of-frame TCR alpha sharing in monozygotic twins but agreed with sharing between unrelated individuals.

Sequencing was carried out using naive T cells sorted from blood. The label giving this sample's cell subset or site can be read as: cells isolated with a human naive T-cell isolation kit. The clonotype was recovered from a young man in good health. The chain joins TRBV7-2 to TRBJ2-7, with the D segment identity uncertain. The sequenced DNA: TGTGCCAGCAGCCCTCTTGGTTCTGTTCTCTACGAGCAGTACTTC. Protein translation: CASSPLGSVLYEQYF.